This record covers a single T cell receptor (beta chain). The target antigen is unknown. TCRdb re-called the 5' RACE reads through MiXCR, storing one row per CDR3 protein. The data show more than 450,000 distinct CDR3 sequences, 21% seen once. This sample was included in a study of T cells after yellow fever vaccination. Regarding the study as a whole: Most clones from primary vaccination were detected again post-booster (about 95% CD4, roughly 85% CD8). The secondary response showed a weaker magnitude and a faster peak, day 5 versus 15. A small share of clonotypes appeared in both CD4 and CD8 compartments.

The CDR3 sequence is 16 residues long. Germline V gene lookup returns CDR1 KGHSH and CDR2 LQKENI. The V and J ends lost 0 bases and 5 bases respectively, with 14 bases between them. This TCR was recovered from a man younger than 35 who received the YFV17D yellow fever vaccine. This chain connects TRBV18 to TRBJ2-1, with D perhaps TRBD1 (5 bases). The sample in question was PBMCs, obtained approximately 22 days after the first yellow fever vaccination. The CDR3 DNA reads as TGTGCCAGCTCACCACCGGGGCCAGAGACCGACAATGAGCAGTTCTTC. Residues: CASSPPGPETDNEQFF.